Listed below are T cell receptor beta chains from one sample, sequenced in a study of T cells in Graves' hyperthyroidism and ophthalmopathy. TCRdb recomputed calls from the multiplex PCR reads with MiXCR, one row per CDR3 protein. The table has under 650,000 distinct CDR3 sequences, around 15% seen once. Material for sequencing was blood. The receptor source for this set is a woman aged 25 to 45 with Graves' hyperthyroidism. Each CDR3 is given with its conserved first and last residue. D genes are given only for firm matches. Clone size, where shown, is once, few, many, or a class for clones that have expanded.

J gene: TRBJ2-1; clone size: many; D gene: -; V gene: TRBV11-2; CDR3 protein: CASSGRGQRASYNEQFF; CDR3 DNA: TGTGCCAGCAGCGGCCGAGGACAGCGGGCGTCCTACAATGAGCAGTTCTTC
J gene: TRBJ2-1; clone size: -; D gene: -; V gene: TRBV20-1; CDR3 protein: CSASLVQRLNEQFF; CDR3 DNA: TGCAGTGCTAGCCTGGTTCAGCGTCTGAATGAGCAGTTCTTC
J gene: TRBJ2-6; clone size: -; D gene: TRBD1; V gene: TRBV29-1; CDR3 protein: CSVDTYGTGGLSDSGANVLTF; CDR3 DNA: TGCAGCGTTGACACATACGGGACAGGGGGCCTTTCAGACTCTGGGGCCAACGTCCTGACTTTC
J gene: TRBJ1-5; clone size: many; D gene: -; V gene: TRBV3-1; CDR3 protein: CASSQSVQQPQHF; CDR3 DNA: TGTGCCAGCAGCCAAAGTGTACAACAGCCCCAGCATTTT
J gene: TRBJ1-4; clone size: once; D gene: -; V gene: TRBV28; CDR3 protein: CASSLGPENEKLFF; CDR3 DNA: TGTGCCAGCAGTTTAGGGCCAGAGAATGAAAAACTGTTTTTT
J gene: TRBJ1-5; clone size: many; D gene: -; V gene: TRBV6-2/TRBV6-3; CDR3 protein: CASSRGVSMGFSNQPQHF; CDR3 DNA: TGTGCCAGCAGCCGTGGAGTTTCGATGGGATTTAGCAATCAGCCCCAGCATTTT
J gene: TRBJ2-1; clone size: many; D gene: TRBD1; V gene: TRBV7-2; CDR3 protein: CASSRTGSYNEQFF; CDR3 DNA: TGTGCCAGCAGCCGGACAGGGAGCTACAATGAGCAGTTCTTC
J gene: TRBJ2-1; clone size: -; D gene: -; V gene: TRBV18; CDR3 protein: CASSSDSTYNEQFF; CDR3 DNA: TGTGCCAGCTCATCTGACAGTACCTACAATGAGCAGTTCTTC
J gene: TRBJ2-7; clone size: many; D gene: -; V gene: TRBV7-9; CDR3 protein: CASSKPRGRSHEQYF; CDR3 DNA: TGTGCCAGCAGCAAACCCCGGGGGAGGAGCCACGAGCAGTACTTC
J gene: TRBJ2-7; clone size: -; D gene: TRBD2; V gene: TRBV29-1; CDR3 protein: CSVERLAGKYEQYF; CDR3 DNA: TGCAGCGTTGAGAGACTAGCGGGGAAATACGAGCAGTACTTC
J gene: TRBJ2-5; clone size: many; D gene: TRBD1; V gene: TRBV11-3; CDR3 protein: CASSSLTSTGEAETQYF; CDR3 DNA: TGTGCCAGCAGCTCCCTTACGTCGACAGGGGAGGCAGAGACCCAGTACTTC
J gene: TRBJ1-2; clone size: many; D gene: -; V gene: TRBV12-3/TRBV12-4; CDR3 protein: CASSGAGGHRILSGYTF; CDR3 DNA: TGTGCCAGCAGTGGGGCGGGTGGGCACAGGATATTAAGTGGCTACACCTTC
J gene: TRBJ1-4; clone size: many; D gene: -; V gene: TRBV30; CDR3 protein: CAWKGGKGEKLFF; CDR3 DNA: TGTGCCTGGAAGGGGGGAAAGGGTGAAAAACTGTTTTTT
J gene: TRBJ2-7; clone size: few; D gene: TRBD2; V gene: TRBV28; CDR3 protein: CASSELAGGVMVYEQYF; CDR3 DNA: TGTGCCAGCAGCGAACTAGCGGGAGGTGTGATGGTCTACGAGCAGTACTTC
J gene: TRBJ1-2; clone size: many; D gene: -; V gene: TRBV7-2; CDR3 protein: CASSWRDRGYTF; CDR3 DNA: TGTGCCAGCAGCTGGAGGGACCGGGGCTACACCTTC
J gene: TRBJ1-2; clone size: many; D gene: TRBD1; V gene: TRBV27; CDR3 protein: CASRSRQGVLGYTF; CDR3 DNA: TGTGCCAGCAGATCTCGACAGGGAGTATTAGGCTACACCTTC
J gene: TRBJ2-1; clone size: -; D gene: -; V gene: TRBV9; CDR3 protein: CASSVELATYNEQFF; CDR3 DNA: TGTGCCAGCAGCGTAGAGCTAGCGACTTACAATGAGCAGTTCTTC
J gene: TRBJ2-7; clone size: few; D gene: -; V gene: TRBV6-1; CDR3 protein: CASSDIGQGTYEQYF; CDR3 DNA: TGTGCCAGCAGTGACATCGGCCAGGGCACCTACGAGCAGTACTTC
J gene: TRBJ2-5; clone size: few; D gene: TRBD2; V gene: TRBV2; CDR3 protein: CASRTGTNFGETQYF; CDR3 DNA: TGTGCCAGCAGAACGGGGACTAACTTCGGGGAGACCCAGTACTTC
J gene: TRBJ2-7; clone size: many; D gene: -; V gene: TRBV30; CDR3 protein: CAWTQRQFPEQYF; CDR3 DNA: TGTGCCTGGACCCAAAGACAGTTCCCCGAGCAGTACTTC
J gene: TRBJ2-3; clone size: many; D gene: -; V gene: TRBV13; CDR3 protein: CASSSVVWTQNTDTQYF; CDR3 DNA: TGTGCCAGCAGCTCGGTTGTGTGGACACAGAACACAGATACGCAGTATTTT
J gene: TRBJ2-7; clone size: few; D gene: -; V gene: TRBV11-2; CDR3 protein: CASSLDLRVEQYF; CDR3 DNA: TGTGCCAGCAGCTTAGATCTACGGGTCGAGCAGTACTTC
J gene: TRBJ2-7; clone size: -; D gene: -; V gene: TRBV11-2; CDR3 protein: CASKLGGFGMAAYEQYF; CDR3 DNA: TGTGCCAGCAAACTCGGAGGGTTTGGTATGGCGGCCTACGAGCAGTACTTC
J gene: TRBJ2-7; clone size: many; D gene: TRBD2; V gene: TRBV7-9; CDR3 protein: CASSLSSGLALYEQYF; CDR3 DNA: TGTGCCAGCAGCCTAAGTTCGGGACTAGCCCTCTACGAGCAGTACTTC
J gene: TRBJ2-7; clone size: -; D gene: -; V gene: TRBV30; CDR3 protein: CAWSQGSSYEQYF; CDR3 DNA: TGTGCCTGGTCTCAGGGGAGCTCCTACGAGCAGTACTTC
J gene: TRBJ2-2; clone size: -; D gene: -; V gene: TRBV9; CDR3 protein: CASSDVDWGTGELFF; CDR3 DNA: TGTGCCAGCAGTGACGTCGATTGGGGCACCGGGGAGCTGTTTTTT
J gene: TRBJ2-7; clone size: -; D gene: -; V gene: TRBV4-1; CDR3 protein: CASSQDPGYPYEQYF; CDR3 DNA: TGCGCCAGCAGCCAAGACCCCGGATATCCCTACGAGCAGTACTTC
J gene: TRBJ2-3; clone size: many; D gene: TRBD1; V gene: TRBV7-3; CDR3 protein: CASRPFQGQSTDTQYF; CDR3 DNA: TGTGCCAGCAGACCCTTCCAGGGACAGAGCACAGATACGCAGTATTTT
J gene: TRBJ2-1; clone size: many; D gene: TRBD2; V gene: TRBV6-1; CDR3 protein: CASSDPGLADEQFF; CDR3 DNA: TGTGCCAGCAGTGATCCGGGACTAGCCGATGAGCAGTTCTTC
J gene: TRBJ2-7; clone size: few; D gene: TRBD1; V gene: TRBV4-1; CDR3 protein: CASSHPGQATYEQYF; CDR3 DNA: TGCGCCAGCAGCCACCCGGGACAGGCAACCTACGAGCAGTACTTC
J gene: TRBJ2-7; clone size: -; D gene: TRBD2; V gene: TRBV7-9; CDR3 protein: CASSTPGLAGDEQYF; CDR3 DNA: TGTGCCAGCAGCACCCCTGGACTAGCGGGAGACGAGCAGTACTTC
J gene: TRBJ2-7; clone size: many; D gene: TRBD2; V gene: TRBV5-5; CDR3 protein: CASSGGRGNSYEQYF; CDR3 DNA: TGTGCCAGCAGCGGCGGGAGGGGGAACTCCTACGAGCAGTACTTC
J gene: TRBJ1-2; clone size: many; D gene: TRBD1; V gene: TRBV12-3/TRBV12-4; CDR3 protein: CASSFTGQGARGYTF; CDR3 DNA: TGTGCCAGCAGTTTCACGGGACAGGGGGCACGTGGCTACACCTTC
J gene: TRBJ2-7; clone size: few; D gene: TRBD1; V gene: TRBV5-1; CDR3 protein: CASSWDRGAGEQYF; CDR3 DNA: TGCGCCAGCAGCTGGGACAGGGGCGCCGGGGAGCAGTACTTC
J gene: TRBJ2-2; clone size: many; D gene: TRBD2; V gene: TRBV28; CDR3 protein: CASSGLAERNTGELFF; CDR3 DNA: TGTGCCAGCAGTGGGCTAGCGGAACGAAACACCGGGGAGCTGTTTTTT
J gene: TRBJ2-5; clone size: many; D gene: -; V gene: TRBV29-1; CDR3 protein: CSVDWVPETQYF; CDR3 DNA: TGCAGCGTTGATTGGGTTCCAGAGACCCAGTACTTC
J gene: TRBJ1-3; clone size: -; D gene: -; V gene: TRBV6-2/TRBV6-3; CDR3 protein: CASRRESFNSGNTIYF; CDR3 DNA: TGTGCCAGCCGGAGGGAATCGTTTAACTCTGGAAACACCATATATTTT
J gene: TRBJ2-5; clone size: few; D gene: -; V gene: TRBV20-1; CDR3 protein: CSAGVSPQETQYF; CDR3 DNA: TGCAGTGCTGGGGTGAGCCCCCAAGAGACCCAGTACTTC
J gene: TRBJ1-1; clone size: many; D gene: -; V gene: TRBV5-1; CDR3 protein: CASSLGDTARGTEAFF; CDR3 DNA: TGCGCCAGCAGCTTGGGCGACACGGCACGGGGCACTGAAGCTTTCTTT
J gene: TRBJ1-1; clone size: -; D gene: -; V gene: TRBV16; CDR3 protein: CASSQAPGRGRTEAFF; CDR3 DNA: TGTGCCAGCAGCCAAGCCCCGGGGAGAGGGCGGACTGAAGCTTTCTTT
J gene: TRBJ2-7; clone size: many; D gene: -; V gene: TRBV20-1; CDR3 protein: CSARGRGAPYEQYF; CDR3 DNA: TGCAGTGCTAGGGGCCGTGGGGCTCCCTACGAGCAGTACTTC
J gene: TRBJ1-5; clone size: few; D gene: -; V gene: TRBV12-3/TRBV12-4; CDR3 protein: CASRARGQPQHF; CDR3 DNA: TGTGCCAGCAGGGCCCGAGGTCAGCCCCAGCATTTT
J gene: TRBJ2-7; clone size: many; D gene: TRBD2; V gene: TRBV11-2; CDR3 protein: CASSLAERGLYEQYF; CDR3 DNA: TGTGCCAGCAGCCTGGCGGAGCGGGGCCTGTACGAGCAGTACTTC